This T cell receptor beta chain was obtained from a study of T cells in Graves' hyperthyroidism and ophthalmopathy (dated by TCRdb to between 2018 and 2020). Regarding the complete study: Peripheral blood was collected at initial diagnosis, before any treatment. Following sampling, methimazole starting at 30 mg daily was given to hyperthyroidism patients, and high-dose intravenous methylprednisolone was given to ophthalmopathy patients. The study also compared thyroid tissue and blood T-cell repertoires from several Graves' hyperthyroidism patients. A discovery cohort of 95 to 100 patients, 43 with Graves' ophthalmopathy and 55 to 60 with stable Graves' hyperthyroidism, was used to find distinguishing TCR V-J signatures. Prospective prediction of ophthalmopathy was tested in an independent validation cohort consisting of fewer than 20 hyperthyroidism patients and around 16 patients who later progressed to ophthalmopathy. According to the paper, TCR Vbeta CDR3 sequencing was carried out on approximately 140 peripheral blood samples, which came from fewer than 50 ophthalmopathy, around 74 hyperthyroidism and about 17 progressor patients. The 100 discovery patients were divided at random into training and test sets in a 7:3 ratio.

Graves' hyperthyroidism was defined as stable when no progression to ophthalmopathy occurred over 18 months of follow-up. Hyperthyroidism patients were aged 18 to 65 years and newly diagnosed, with disease duration of less than 2 months. Patients with uncontrolled infections, other autoimmune diseases, pregnancy or lactation were excluded. Diagnoses were established on the basis of clinical symptoms, serum thyroxine and TRAb, thyroid ultrasound, and orbital computed tomography. PBMCs were isolated from about 9.2 ml of fresh peripheral blood by Ficoll-Paque density gradient centrifugation. Total RNA was extracted using Trizol reagent, and RNA quality was assessed on an Agilent 2100 Bioanalyzer. From a lookup of the germline V gene, CDR1 and CDR2 are MDHEN and SYDVKM. Reading from cysteine to phenylalanine, the CDR3 counts 15 amino acids. Here the CDR3 DNA is all that survives: 45 bases in frame from base 1. Deletion took 10 bases off V and 5 bases off J, with a span of 21 bases between the germline ends.

Amplification of TCR beta CDR3 regions was carried out from RNA transcripts. A first-round RT-PCR of the TCR CDR3 used the HTBI primer set with the Qiagen OneStep RT-PCR kit. Libraries were constructed in a second round of multiplex PCR, after which size selection and purification were performed. Libraries were sequenced paired-end with 100 bp reads on an Illumina HiSeq2000. In the original analysis: SOAPnuke was used to process the raw data, throwing out any read that contained adapters or uncalled bases, had a mean Phred below 15, or lacked an exact constant-primer or identifier match. COPE v1.2.5 was used to merge high-quality paired reads, and clonotypes were defined as unique nucleotide sequences. MiTCR v1.1 was used to align clonotypes to the IMGT TRBV, TRBD and TRBJ reference segments. The analysis included only V-J combinations with a frequency above 0.0001, which together covered more than 98% of the repertoires. A TCS score was defined as the ratio of F50 (clonal expansion) to E x V (chaos), with BLOSUM62-based TCRdist applied between CDR3 peptides within each V-J. Welch's t-statistics and random forest reduced approximately 520 V-J features to roughly 13, which were used in a naive Bayes classifier (R e1071). TCRdb cleaned the public reads at Q25 with fastp, built clones with MiXCR and kept in-frame beta chains. Each CDR3 protein appears once, grouped with its most common genes and DNA. Clone size and V and J calls follow TCRdb, not the original study. The sample contains under 650,000 distinct CDR3 sequences, roughly 17% of them found a single time. The top ten clones comprise around 4% of the sample.

The research as a whole found: In validation, progression to ophthalmopathy was predicted by the model with roughly 71% sensitivity and 72% to 85% specificity, a median of approximately 6.5 months before onset. No statistical method was used to fix the sample size in advance, and group allocation was not hidden from the investigators. Most expanded thyroid clonotypes (frequency above 0.001) were also detected in blood, a finding suggesting that blood repertoires may reflect thyroid immune responses. Ophthalmopathy was separated from stable hyperthyroidism by a 13 V-J signature model, with 85% to 90% sensitivity and roughly 81% specificity obtained in cross-validation and 80%/75% obtained in testing.

In this sample, this clonotype turned up many times. Its antigen is currently not known. Per-base qualities were not stored, and no clone one base away is much larger. The sequence was obtained from a woman aged 25-40 years with Graves' hyperthyroidism. The V gene is TRBV28 and the J gene is TRBJ2-1; 5 matching bases give a weak D call of TRBD2. Sequenced: blood. DNA sequence: TGTGCCACCGTCCTCTCCGGGATTAAAAACAATGAGCAGTTCTTC. Translated, this is CATVLSGIKNNEQFF.